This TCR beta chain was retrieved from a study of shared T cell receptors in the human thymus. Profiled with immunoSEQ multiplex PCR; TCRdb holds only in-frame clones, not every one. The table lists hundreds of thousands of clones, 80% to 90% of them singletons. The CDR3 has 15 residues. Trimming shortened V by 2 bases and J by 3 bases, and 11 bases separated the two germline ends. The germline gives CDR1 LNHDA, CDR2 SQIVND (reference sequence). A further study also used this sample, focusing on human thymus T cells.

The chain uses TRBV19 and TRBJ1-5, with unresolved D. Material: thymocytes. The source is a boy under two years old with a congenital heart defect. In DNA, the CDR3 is TGTGCCAGTAGTATACAAGTGCGGGCCAATCAGCCCCAGCATTTT. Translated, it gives CASSIQVRANQPQHF.